The TCR beta chain under discussion was sequenced for a study of long-term antiretroviral therapy in people with HIV. The CDR3 has 12 residues. CDR1 LNHDA and CDR2 SQIVND come from the germline V gene (reference sequence). The V and J ends lost 5 bases and 7 bases respectively, with 8 bases between them. Running of the v3.0 immunoSEQ assay took place at survey level. Method: immunoSEQ multiplex PCR; TCRdb's copy keeps in-frame clones and lacks some. This sample has 20,000 to 25,000 clones, with under 85% found just once. This chain connects TRBV19 to TRBJ2-2, with D hard to call. Source: unsorted PBMCs, taken 0.5 years before starting antiretroviral therapy. This TCR was sampled from a man aged 35-49 years with HIV. CDR3 in DNA: TGTGCCAGTAGTCATGGCGGCGGGGAGCTGTTTTTT. This sequence encodes CASSHGGGELFF.